This T cell receptor (beta chain) stems from a study of blood T cell repertoires in COVID-19. About the study: T cells, B-cell-depleted T cells, or PBMCs supplied cDNA or gDNA.

The V and J ends lost 5 bases and 6 bases respectively, with 22 bases between them. The CDR3 has 16 amino acids. The germline CDR1 and CDR2 sequences are SEHNR and FQNEAQ (reference sequence). In the study's own analysis: Nucleated cell counts were estimated from reference gene primer amplification. Only in-frame clones appear in the TCRdb table, and some are missing; sequencing was by immunoSEQ multiplex PCR. The DNA was the basis for D and trimming; V, J and clone size are from that table. The data show roughly 260,000 clones, approximately 92% seen once. The Seattle patients joined while their infection was active and were tracked longitudinally afterward.

The genes are TRBV7-9 and TRBJ1-2; D ambiguous. Sequencing was carried out using peripheral blood. The clonotype comes from a person aged 18 to 30 with COVID-19, enrolled during active disease. The CDR3 DNA reads as TGTGCCAGCAGCCCTCTCACGGCAGGCGGGTTGCATGGCTACACCTTC. Amino acids: CASSPLTAGGLHGYTF.